The 20 T cell receptor beta chains presented below share a single source sample, sequenced in a study of radiotherapy plus CTLA-4 blockade in lung cancer (dated by TCRdb to the late 2010s). Libraries were built with the immunoSEQ multiplex PCR assay. TCRdb holds this immuneACCESS table with in-frame rearrangements only. Some clones are missing; in checked studies, unresolved V genes explain under half, and the rest has no known cause. The sample records around 80,000 clones, just under 75% of which are singletons. The top ten clones comprise roughly a tenth of the sample. Sample: peripheral blood, taken from a patient treated with radiotherapy plus ipilimumab. All receptors derive from a human donor with non-small cell lung cancer whose response to radiotherapy plus ipilimumab could not be evaluated.

This clone was seen more than once but under ten times. CDR3: CASSSPGGAEYTQYF. The CDR3 DNA reads as TGTGCCAGCAGTTCCCCCGGGGGGGCCGAATATACGCAGTATTTT. This sequence joins TRBV6-5 and TRBJ2-3; 8 bases map to TRBD2. CDR1 and CDR2 (germline): MNHEY, SVGAGI. The J segment lost 7 bases and the V segment lost 4 bases, leaving 10 bases of the junction unmatched. The CDR3 runs to 15 residues.

V is TRBV7-8 and J is TRBJ2-7, with a weak D call TRBD2 (7 bases). The CDR3 length is 17 residues. Looked up from germline, CDR1 is SGHVS and CDR2 is FQNEAQ. The V end was cut by 1 base, the J end by 5 bases, with 21 bases between. The CDR3 nucleotides are TGTGCCAGCAGCTTAGGAGGGGCGGGGGCGCAGGTCCACGAGCAGTACTTC. Translating it yields CASSLGGAGAQVHEQYF.

V is TRBV6-5 and J is TRBJ1-1; TRBD1 aligns across 8 bases. Germline trimming cut 6 bases from V and 4 bases from J; bases unmatched to any gene: 7. The V gene's germline CDR1 is MNHEY and CDR2 SVGAGI. This CDR3 contains 14 residues. CDR3 sequence: CASRYRGGVTEAFF. Written as DNA, the CDR3 is TGTGCCAGCAGGTACAGGGGGGGTGTCACTGAAGCTTTCTTT.

This clone has just a few counts. The V call is TRBV5-1, the J call TRBJ2-2; no clear D gene. The CDR3 length is 15 residues. Germline CDR1 reads SGHRS; CDR2 reads YFSETQ. V was cut by 0 bases and J by 6 bases, with 12 bases left in between. The CDR3 region is CASSLEAIEAGELFF. CDR3 DNA: TGCGCCAGCAGCTTGGAGGCCATTGAGGCCGGGGAGCTGTTTTTT.

This clone was counted between two and nine times. The chain carries TRBV7-9 and TRBJ1-2; D ambiguous. The germline gives CDR1 SEHNR, CDR2 FQNEAQ (reference sequence). Trimming left V 5 bases short and J 7 bases short, with 23 bases between. This CDR3 is built from 16 residues. CDR3 amino acids: CASSPFAGGGGVGYTF. The CDR3 region has the DNA TGTGCCAGCAGCCCCTTCGCGGGCGGCGGTGGGGTTGGCTACACCTTC.

The gene calls are TRBV11-3 and TRBJ2-3, with a weak D call TRBD2 (6 bases). Germline CDR1 and CDR2: SGHNT and YENEEA. This CDR3 comprises 14 residues. V lost 4 bases and J 2 bases, leaving 10 bases between the germline ends. CDR3 sequence: CASSWGTLTDTQYF. The CDR3, as DNA: TGTGCCAGCAGCTGGGGGACTCTCACAGATACGCAGTATTTT. Looking up the rest from reference TRBV11-3 and TRBJ2-3 gives the full variable domain: EAGVVQSPRYKIIEKKQPVAFWCNPISGHNTLYWYLQNLGQGPELLIRYENEEAVDDSQLPKDRFSAERLKGVDSTLKIQPAELGDSAVYLCASSWGTLTDTQYFGPGTRLTVL.

The V call is TRBV9, the J call TRBJ2-7, with TRBD2 matching 7 bases. The V and J ends lost 3 bases and 2 bases, in that order; junction bases with no gene match: 5. The CDR3 runs 14 residues. CDR1 and CDR2 from the germline V gene are SGDLS and YYNGEE. The CDR3 DNA reads as TGTGCCAGCAGCGAGGGGACTATCCCCTACGAGCAGTACTTC. This translates into CASSEGTIPYEQYF.

The CDR3 region is CASSYASEETQYF. The CDR3 DNA is TGCGCCAGCAGCTATGCTAGCGAGGAGACCCAGTACTTC. The chain combines TRBV5-1 with TRBJ2-5; D possibly corresponds to TRBD2 (6 bases). Trimming took 3 bases from V and 5 from J, leaving 11 bases between them. The CDR3 is 13 amino acids. Germline assignment: CDR1 SGHRS and CDR2 YFSETQ. Full variable domain (missing parts from reference TRBV5-1 and TRBJ2-5): KAGVTQTPRYLIKTRGQQVTLSCSPISGHRSVSWYQQTPGQGLQFLFEYFSETQRNKGNFPGRFSGRQFSNSRSEMNVSTLELGDSALYLCASSYASEETQYFGPGTRLLVL.

The rearrangement links TRBV13 to TRBJ2-5; maybe TRBD2 (5 bases). Germline V CDR1 and CDR2: PRHDT, FYEKMQ (reference sequence). This CDR3 spans 13 amino acids. V lost 0 bases and J 11 bases, leaving 13 bases between the germline ends. The CDR3 sequence is CASSLGVGVWQYF. CDR3 sequence (DNA): TGTGCCAGCAGCTTAGGCGTCGGGGTTTGGCAGTACTTC.

The J gene is TRBJ2-5, the V gene TRBV2; the D gene is possibly TRBD1 (5 bases). The CDR3 runs 12 residues. Germline CDR1 SNHLY, CDR2 FYNNEI. The V gene lost 8 bases and the J gene lost 4 bases, with 11 bases spanning the gap. The CDR3 sequence: CASQFQGETQYF. The DNA for the CDR3 is TGTGCCAGCCAGTTTCAGGGAGAGACCCAGTACTTC. The whole variable domain, filled in from reference TRBV2 and TRBJ2-5, reads EPEVTQTPSHQVTQMGQEVILRCVPISNHLYFYWYRQILGQKVEFLVSFYNNEISEKSEIFDDQFSVERPDGSNFTLKIRSTKLEDSAMYFCASQFQGETQYFGPGTRLLVL.

The rearrangement links TRBV4-2 to TRBJ1-1; D not certain. Trimming took 1 base from V and 3 from J, leaving 9 bases between them. Germline V gene sequence: CDR1 LGHNA, CDR2 YNFKEQ. The CDR3 extends over 14 amino acids. In DNA, the CDR3 is TGTGCCAGCAGCCAAGTTCCGAGTTACACTGAAGCTTTCTTT. It is translated as CASSQVPSYTEAFF.

The chain is built from TRBV27 and TRBJ2-7; 7 bases are a match to TRBD1. Germline V CDR1 and CDR2: MNHEY, SMNVEV (reference sequence). CDR3 length equals 16 residues. Trimming took 5 bases from V and 2 from J; bases not matched to a gene: 12. This CDR3 reads CASSDRKGAKAYEQYF. The CDR3 DNA reads as TGTGCCAGCAGTGACCGGAAGGGGGCCAAAGCCTACGAGCAGTACTTC.

V gene TRBV5-1 combines with J gene TRBJ2-7; D call uncertain. This CDR3 contains 13 residues. The V gene's germline CDR1 is SGHRS and CDR2 YFSETQ. The germline V and J ends were trimmed by 4 bases and 9 bases, with 17 bases remaining between them. The CDR3 sequence: CASSPVGDTRQYF. The DNA for the CDR3 is TGCGCCAGCAGCCCGGTGGGCGACACGCGGCAGTACTTC.

The rearrangement joins TRBV7-8 to TRBJ2-3; possible D gene TRBD1, 5 bases. The CDR3 loop spans 15 amino acids. Germline CDR1 and CDR2: SGHVS and FQNEAQ. The ends were cut back, 4 bases at V and 4 bases at J, with 15 bases in the middle. CDR3 region: CASSSELGAPDTQYF. The CDR3, as DNA: TGTGCCAGCAGCTCCGAGTTAGGGGCCCCAGATACGCAGTATTTT.

This clone was seen a handful of times. The V call is TRBV6-4, the J call TRBJ1-1; D call uncertain. Trimming removed 6 bases from V and 1 base from J, with 9 bases in between. The CDR3 runs 13 residues. CDR1 is MRHNA and CDR2 is SNTAGT in the germline V gene. CDR3 coding DNA: TGTGCCAGCAGGGGCGAAGGGAACACTGAAGCTTTCTTT. As protein: CASRGEGNTEAFF.

V usage is TRBV30 and J usage is TRBJ1-5; 7 positions agree with TRBD1. Looked up from germline, CDR1 is GTSNPN and CDR2 is SVGIG (reference sequence). V shed 1 base, J shed 3 bases, and the junction held 6 bases outside the gene matches. The CDR3 is made up of 15 amino acids. The CDR3 spells CAWSEGTDFNQPQHF. The DNA of the CDR3 is TGTGCCTGGAGTGAGGGGACAGATTTCAATCAGCCCCAGCATTTT.

A word on this clone: The same CDR3 also results from other DNA sequences found in this sample. The rearrangement joins TRBV2 to TRBJ2-3; 8 bases fit TRBD2. With V trimmed by 2 bases and J by 3 bases, 1 base remained unmatched. CDR3 length: 14 amino acids. Germline assignment: CDR1 SNHLY and CDR2 FYNNEI. DNA of the CDR3: TGTGCCAGCAGTGAATTAGCGGGAACAGATACGCAGTATTTT. Encoded protein: CASSELAGTDTQYF.

The chain has TRBV28 and TRBJ2-3, with a weak D call TRBD1 (7 bases). Germline loops: CDR1 MDHEN, CDR2 SYDVKM. The V gene lost 0 bases and the J gene lost 5 bases, with 15 bases spanning the gap. The CDR3 spans 16 residues. The CDR3 loop reads CASSLWGGQSLDTQYF. As DNA, the CDR3 is TGTGCCAGCAGTTTATGGGGGGGACAGAGTCTAGATACGCAGTATTTT. The full variable domain, in which reference TRBV28 and TRBJ2-3 provide the parts outside the CDR3, is DVKVTQSSRYLVKRTGEKVFLECVQDMDHENMFWYRQDPGLGLRLIYFSYDVKMKEKGDIPEGYSVSREKKERFSLILESASTNQTSMYLCASSLWGGQSLDTQYFGPGTRLTVL.

Points on this clone: A read error may account for a junction end that differs from germline. This specimen includes other DNA sequences encoding the same CDR3. In DNA form, the CDR3 reads TGCGCCAGTAGCCGGGGACAGGGTGTTATCTATGAGCAGTTCTTC. Translation gives CASSRGQGVIYEQFF. This chain joins TRBV4-1 and TRBJ2-1, with TRBD1 identical over 9 bases. The CDR3 sequence is 15 residues long. In germline, CDR1 is MGHRA, CDR2 YSYEKL.

The chain employs TRBV29-1 and TRBJ2-7; maybe TRBD1 (5 bases). Trimming took 4 bases from V and 4 from J, leaving 14 bases between them. Per the germline V gene, CDR1 is SQVTM and CDR2 is ANQGSEA. CDR3 length: 13 residues. CDR3 in amino acids: CSVGSGYGYEQYF. In nucleotides, the CDR3 is TGCAGCGTTGGCTCAGGGTATGGTTACGAGCAGTACTTC.